This entry is about one T cell receptor (beta chain). This sample was included in a study of blood T cell repertoires in COVID-19. The overall study: Some COVID-19 samples were acute and others convalescent; all came from the United States, Italy and Spain.

TCRdb keeps only in-frame clones here, not all; method: immunoSEQ multiplex PCR. The sample has 120,000 to 150,000 clones; about four fifths are singletons. CDR3 length: 16 amino acids. Input material: peripheral blood. The chain couples TRBV12-2 to TRBJ2-2; no check of the table's D call, TRBD1, against the DNA was made. TRBV12-2 is a listed pseudogene. The origin of this receptor is a human donor in a cohort sampled during active COVID-19. The CDR3 region is CASRLLPGANTGELFF. CDR3 DNA: TGTGCAAGTCGCTTGCTTCCAGGGGCGAACACCGGGGAGCTGTTTTTT.